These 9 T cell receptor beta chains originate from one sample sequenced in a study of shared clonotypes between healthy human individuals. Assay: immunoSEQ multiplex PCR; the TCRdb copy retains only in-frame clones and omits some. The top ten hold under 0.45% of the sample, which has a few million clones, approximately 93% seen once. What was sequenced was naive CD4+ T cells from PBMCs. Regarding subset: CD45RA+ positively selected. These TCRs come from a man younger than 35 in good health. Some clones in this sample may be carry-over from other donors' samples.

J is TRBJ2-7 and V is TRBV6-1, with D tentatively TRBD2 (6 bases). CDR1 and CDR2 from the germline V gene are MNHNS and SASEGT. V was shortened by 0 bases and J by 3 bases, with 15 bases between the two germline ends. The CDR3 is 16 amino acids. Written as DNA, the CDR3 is TGTGCCAGCAGTGAAGCGAATAGCGGAACCCTCTACGAGCAGTACTTC. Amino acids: CASSEANSGTLYEQYF.

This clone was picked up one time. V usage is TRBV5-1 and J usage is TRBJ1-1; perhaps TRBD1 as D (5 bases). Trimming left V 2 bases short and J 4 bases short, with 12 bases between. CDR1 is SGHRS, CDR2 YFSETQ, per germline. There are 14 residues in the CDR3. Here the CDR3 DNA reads TGCGCCAGCAGCTTAGGGACCCCGGGCACTGAAGCTTTCTTT. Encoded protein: CASSLGTPGTEAFF.

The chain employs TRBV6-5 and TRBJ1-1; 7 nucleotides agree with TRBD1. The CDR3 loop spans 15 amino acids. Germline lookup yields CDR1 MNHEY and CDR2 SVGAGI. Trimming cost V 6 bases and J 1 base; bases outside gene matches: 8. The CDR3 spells CASRYDRAQNTEAFF. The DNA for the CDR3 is TGTGCCAGCAGGTACGACAGGGCCCAGAACACTGAAGCTTTCTTT.

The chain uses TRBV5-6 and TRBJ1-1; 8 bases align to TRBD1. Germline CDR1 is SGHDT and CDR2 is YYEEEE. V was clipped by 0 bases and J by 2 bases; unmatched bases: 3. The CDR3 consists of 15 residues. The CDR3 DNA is TGTGCCAGCAGCTTGGTTACAGGGGGTAACACTGAAGCTTTCTTT. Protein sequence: CASSLVTGGNTEAFF. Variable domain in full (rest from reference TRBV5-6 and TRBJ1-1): DAGVTQSPTHLIKTRGQQVTLRCSPKSGHDTVSWYQQALGQGPQFIFQYYEEEERQRGNFPDRFSGHQFPNYSSELNVNALLLGDSALYLCASSLVTGGNTEAFFGQGTRLTVV.

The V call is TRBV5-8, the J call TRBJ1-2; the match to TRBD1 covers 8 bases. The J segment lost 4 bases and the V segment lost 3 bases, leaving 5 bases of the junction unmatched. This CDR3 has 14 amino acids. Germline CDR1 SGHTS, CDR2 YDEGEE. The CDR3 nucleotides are TGTGCCAGCAGCTCCGACAGGGGTAGCTATGGCTACACCTTC. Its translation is CASSSDRGSYGYTF.

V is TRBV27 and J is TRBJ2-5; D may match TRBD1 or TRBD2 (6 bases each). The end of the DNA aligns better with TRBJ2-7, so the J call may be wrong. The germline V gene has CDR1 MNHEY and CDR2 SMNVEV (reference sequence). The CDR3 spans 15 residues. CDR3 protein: CASSPYGGVDYEQYF. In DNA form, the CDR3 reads TGTGCCAGCAGTCCCTACGGGGGCGTCGACTACGAGCAGTACTTC.

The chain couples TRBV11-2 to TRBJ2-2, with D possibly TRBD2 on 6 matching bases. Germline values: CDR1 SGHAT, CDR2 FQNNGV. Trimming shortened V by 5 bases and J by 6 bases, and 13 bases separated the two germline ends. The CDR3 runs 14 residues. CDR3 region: CASSPTGGAGELFF. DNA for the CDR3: TGTGCCAGCAGCCCCACTGGAGGGGCCGGGGAGCTGTTTTTT.

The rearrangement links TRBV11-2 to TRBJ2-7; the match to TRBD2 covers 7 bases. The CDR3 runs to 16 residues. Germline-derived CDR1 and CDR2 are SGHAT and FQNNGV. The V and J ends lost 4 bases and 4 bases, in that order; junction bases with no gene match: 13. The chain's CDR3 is CASSSHGASGNYEQYF. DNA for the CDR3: TGTGCCAGCAGCTCGCACGGGGCTAGCGGAAATTACGAGCAGTACTTC.

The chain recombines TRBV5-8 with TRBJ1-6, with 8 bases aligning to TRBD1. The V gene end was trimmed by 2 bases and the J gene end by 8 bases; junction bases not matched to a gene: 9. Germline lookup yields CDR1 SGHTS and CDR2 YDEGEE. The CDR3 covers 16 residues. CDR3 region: CASSLQTGVKDSPLHF. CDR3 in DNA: TGTGCCAGCAGCTTACAGACAGGGGTTAAAGATTCACCCCTCCACTTT.